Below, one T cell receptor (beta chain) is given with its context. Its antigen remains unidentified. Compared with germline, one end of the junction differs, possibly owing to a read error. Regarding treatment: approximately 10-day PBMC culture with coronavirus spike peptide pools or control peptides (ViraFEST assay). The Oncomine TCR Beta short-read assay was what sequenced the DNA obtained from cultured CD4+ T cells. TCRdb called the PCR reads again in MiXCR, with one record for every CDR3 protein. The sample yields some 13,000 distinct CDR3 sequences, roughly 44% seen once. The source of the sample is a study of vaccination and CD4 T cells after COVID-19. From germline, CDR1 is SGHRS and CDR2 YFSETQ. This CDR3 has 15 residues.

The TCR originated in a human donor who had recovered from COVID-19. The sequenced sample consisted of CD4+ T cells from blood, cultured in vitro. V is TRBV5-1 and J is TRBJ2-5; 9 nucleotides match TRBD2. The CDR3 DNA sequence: TGCGCCAGCAGGTTGGCGGTAGCGGGAGTAGAGACCCAGTACTTC. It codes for CASRLAVAGVETQYF.